What follows describes a single T cell receptor beta chain. TCRdb keeps only in-frame clones here, not all; method: immunoSEQ multiplex PCR. The sample lists 60,000 to 65,000 clones; over 80% were seen once. V was trimmed by 2 bases and J by 4 bases, leaving 5 bases between them. The CDR3 has 11 amino acids. Germline CDR1 is SQVTM and CDR2 is ANQGSEA. This sample is drawn from a study of T cell changes during pregnancy in multiple sclerosis. The chain combines TRBV29-1 with TRBJ1-1; unclear D gene. The TCR was taken from a female donor with multiple sclerosis, enrolled in a pregnancy study. The sequencing here drew on peripheral blood, taken in the first trimester of pregnancy. This chain's CDR3 is CSVESLTEAFF. In DNA form, the CDR3 reads TGCAGCGTTGAATCTCTCACTGAAGCTTTCTTT.